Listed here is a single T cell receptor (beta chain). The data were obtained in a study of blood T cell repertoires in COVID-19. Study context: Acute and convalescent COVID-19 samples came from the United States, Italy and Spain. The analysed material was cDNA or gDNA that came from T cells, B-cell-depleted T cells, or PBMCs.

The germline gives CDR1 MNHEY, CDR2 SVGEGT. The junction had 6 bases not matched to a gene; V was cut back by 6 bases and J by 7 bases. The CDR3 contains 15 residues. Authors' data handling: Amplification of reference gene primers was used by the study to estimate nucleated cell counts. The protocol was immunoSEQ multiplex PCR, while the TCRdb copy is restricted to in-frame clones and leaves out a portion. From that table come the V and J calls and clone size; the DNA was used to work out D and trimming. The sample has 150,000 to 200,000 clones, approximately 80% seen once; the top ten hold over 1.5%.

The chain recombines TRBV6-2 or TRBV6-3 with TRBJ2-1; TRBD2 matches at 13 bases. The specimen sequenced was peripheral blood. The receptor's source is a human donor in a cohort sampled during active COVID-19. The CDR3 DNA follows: TGTGCCAGCAGCGGGACTAGCGGGATGTGGAATGAGCAGTTCTTC. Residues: CASSGTSGMWNEQFF.